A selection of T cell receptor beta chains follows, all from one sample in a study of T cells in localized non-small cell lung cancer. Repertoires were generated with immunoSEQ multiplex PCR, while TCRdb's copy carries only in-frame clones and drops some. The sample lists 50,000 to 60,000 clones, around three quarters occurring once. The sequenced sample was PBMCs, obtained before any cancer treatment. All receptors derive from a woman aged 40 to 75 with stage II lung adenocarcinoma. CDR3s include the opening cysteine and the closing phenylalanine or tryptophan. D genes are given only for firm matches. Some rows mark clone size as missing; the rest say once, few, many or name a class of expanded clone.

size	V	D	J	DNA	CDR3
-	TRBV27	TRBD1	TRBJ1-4	TGTGCCAGCAAGGGACAGGGTTTTGCCACTAATGAAAAACTGTTTTTT	CASKGQGFATNEKLFF
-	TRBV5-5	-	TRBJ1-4	TGTGCCAGCAGCTTGGGAGGGAGGAGAGAGGAAAAACTGTTTTTT	CASSLGGRREEKLFF
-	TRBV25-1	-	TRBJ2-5	TGTGCCAGCAGTGAGAATCAGGGGACCCCTCAAGAGACCCAGTACTTC	CASSENQGTPQETQYF
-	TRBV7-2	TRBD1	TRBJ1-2	TGTGCCAGCAGCTTTACCGGGACAGGGGGGCTGAACTATGGCTACACCTTC	CASSFTGTGGLNYGYTF
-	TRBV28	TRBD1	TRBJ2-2	TGTGCCAGCAGATATCCGGGACAGGGAAACACCGGGGAGCTGTTTTTT	CASRYPGQGNTGELFF
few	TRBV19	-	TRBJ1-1	TGTGCCAGTAGTTCGGACAGAAGGGACACTGAAGCTTTCTTT	CASSSDRRDTEAFF
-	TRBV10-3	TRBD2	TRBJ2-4	TGTGCCATCAGGCGGGGGGGGGAAGTCGAAAACATTCAGTACTTC	CAIRRGGEVENIQYF
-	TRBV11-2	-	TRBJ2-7	TGTGCCAGCAGCTTAGAATACGAGCAGTACTTC	CASSLEYEQYF
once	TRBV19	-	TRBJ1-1	TGTGCCAGTCCGTGCCCTGAAGCTTTCTTT	CASPCPEAFF
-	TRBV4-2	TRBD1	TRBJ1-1	TGTGCCAGCAGCCAACCGGGACAGGGCGGGGGTATGAACACTGAAGCTTTCTTT	CASSQPGQGGGMNTEAFF
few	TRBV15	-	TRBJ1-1	TGTGCCACCAGCAGCCCCCGGGATTACACTGAAGCTTTCTTT	CATSSPRDYTEAFF
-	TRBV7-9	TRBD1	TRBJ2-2	TGTGCCAGCAGCTCCGAAACGGGACAGGGGGGCTACACCGGGGAGCTGTTTTTT	CASSSETGQGGYTGELFF
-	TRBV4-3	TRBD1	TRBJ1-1	TGCGCCAGCAGCCACCCACCAGGCAGGGGGAGATTCACTGAAGCTTTCTTT	CASSHPPGRGRFTEAFF
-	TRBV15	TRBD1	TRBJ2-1	TGTGCCACCAGCAGAGGACGGACAGGGGATGAGCAGTTCTTC	CATSRGRTGDEQFF
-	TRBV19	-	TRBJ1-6	TGTGCCAGTACCTCCAGGGATTCTAATTCACCCCTCCACTTT	CASTSRDSNSPLHF
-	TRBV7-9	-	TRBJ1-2	TGTGCCAGCAGCTTAATTCAGGGGTATGGCTACACCTTC	CASSLIQGYGYTF
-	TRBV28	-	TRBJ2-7	TGTGCCAGCAGTTGGGGTGGGGGAGGATTCGAGCAGTACTTC	CASSWGGGGFEQYF
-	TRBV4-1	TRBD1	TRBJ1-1	TGCGCCAGCAGCCAAGGGGGAGGGGCGGGACAGAGGAAGGGAATGAACACTGAAGCTTTCTTT	CASSQGGGAGQRKGMNTEAFF
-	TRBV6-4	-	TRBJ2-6	TGTGCCAGCAGTATGGGGCCTAACTCTGGGGCCAACGTCCTGACTTTC	CASSMGPNSGANVLTF
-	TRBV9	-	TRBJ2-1	TGTGCCAGCAGCGTCACCTCGGGGGGCGGGTACAATGAGCAGTTCTTC	CASSVTSGGGYNEQFF
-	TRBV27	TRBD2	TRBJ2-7	TGTGCCAGCAGGATATCGAGCGGGGGACTCTCCTACGAGCAGTACTTC	CASRISSGGLSYEQYF
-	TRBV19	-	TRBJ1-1	TGTGCCAGTAGTTTATACACTGAAGCTTTCTTT	CASSLYTEAFF
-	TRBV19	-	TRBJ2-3	TGTGCCAGTAGTATAGGTAATTCTCCAGATACGCAGTATTTT	CASSIGNSPDTQYF
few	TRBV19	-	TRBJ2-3	TGTGCCAGTAGTATCCGCCGTAGCACAGATACGCAGTATTTT	CASSIRRSTDTQYF
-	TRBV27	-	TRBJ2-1	TGTGCCAGCAGTTTAAAGGACCTTACGGAGCAGTTCTTC	CASSLKDLTEQFF
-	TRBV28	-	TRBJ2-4	TGTGCCAGCAGTTTAAGGGGGGAGAAAAACATTCAGTACTTC	CASSLRGEKNIQYF
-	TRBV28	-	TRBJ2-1	TGTGCCAGCAGTTTGCCAGGCATCCGTGACAATGAGCAGTTCTTC	CASSLPGIRDNEQFF
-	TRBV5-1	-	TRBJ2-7	TGCGCCAGCAGCTCTACGGGGGGCAACTACGAGCAGTACTTC	CASSSTGGNYEQYF
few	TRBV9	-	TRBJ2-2	TGTGCCAGCAGCGCCACCACCGGGGAGCTGTTTTTT	CASSATTGELFF
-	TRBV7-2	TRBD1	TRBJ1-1	TGTGCCAGCAGACAGACAGGGAAGATGAACACTGAAGCTTTCTTT	CASRQTGKMNTEAFF
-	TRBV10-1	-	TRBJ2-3	TGCGCCAGCAGTGACATCAGCACAGATACGCAGTATTTT	CASSDISTDTQYF
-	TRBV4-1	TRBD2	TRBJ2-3	TGCGCCAGCAGCCAAGGTCGGACTAGCGGGGACCGAGATACGCAGTATTTT	CASSQGRTSGDRDTQYF
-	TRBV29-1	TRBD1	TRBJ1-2	TGCATCATTAGACAGGGGGACTATGGCTACACCTTC	CIIRQGDYGYTF
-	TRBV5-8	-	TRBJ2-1	TGTGCCAGCACCAAATTCGGACACTCCTACAATGAGCAGTTCTTC	CASTKFGHSYNEQFF
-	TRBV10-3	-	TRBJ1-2	TGTGCCACCCACGGGGGGTTCGGCTATGGCTACACCTTC	CATHGGFGYGYTF
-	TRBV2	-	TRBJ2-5	TGTGCCAGCTCAGGGATGTCCCTACAAGAGACCCAGTACTTC	CASSGMSLQETQYF